Listed below are T cell receptor beta chains from one sample, sequenced in a study of beta chain features in type 1 diabetes. Profiling relied on immunoSEQ multiplex PCR, and the TCRdb table lists in-frame clones only, not all of them. The table lists about 340,000 clones, about 14% of them singletons, with roughly 0.015% in the top ten. Specimen: naive CD4+ T cells from blood. These receptors originate from a young woman with type 1 diabetes. The CDR3 runs from the conserved cysteine through the conserved F or W. Each record gives: V gene, clone size, CDR3 length, J gene, CDR3 protein. Clone size is stated in some rows and not others, as once, few, many or a class when expanded.

V: TRBV5-6
size: NA
length: 14
J: TRBJ2-7
CDR3: CASSFDGRRLEQYF

V: TRBV7-9
size: NA
length: 16
J: TRBJ2-1
CDR3: CASSFIAGSSYNEQFF

V: TRBV2
size: NA
length: 14
J: TRBJ2-1
CDR3: CASSEQGSRNEQFF

V: TRBV7-2
size: NA
length: 18
J: TRBJ2-1
CDR3: CASSLYLTGTGGSNEQFF

V: TRBV2
size: few
length: 15
J: TRBJ1-1
CDR3: CASRDTGGLNTEAFF

V: TRBV5-1
size: few
length: 14
J: TRBJ2-3
CDR3: CASSLRLPTDTQYF

V: TRBV30
size: NA
length: 13
J: TRBJ2-1
CDR3: CAWSTGLDNEQFF

V: TRBV30
size: few
length: 14
J: TRBJ1-2
CDR3: CAWNGLNFYYGYTF

V: TRBV6-4
size: NA
length: 13
J: TRBJ1-1
CDR3: CASSATGTGEAFF

V: TRBV7-9
size: NA
length: 14
J: TRBJ1-2
CDR3: CASSSGPGTWGYTF

V: TRBV20-1
size: few
length: 11
J: TRBJ2-3
CDR3: CSAFVTDTQYF

V: TRBV19
size: NA
length: 18
J: TRBJ2-1
CDR3: CASHWTSGRAASYNEQFF